This T cell receptor (beta chain) was identified during a study of T cells in Graves' hyperthyroidism and ophthalmopathy (dated by TCRdb to about 2019). Regarding the complete study: Peripheral blood was collected at initial diagnosis, before any treatment. To identify TCR V-J signatures that set the groups apart, the researchers used a discovery cohort of about a hundred patients, made up of 43 with Graves' ophthalmopathy and around 58 with stable Graves' hyperthyroidism. An independent validation cohort of about 20 hyperthyroidism patients and 17 patients who later progressed to ophthalmopathy tested prospective prediction of ophthalmopathy. The roughly 100 discovery patients were randomly divided into training and test sets at a 7:3 ratio. The study also compared thyroid tissue and blood T-cell repertoires from five or six Graves' hyperthyroidism patients. After sampling, hyperthyroidism patients received methimazole starting at 30 mg daily, and ophthalmopathy patients received high-dose intravenous methylprednisolone. According to the paper, TCR Vbeta CDR3 sequencing was carried out on over 130 peripheral blood samples, which came from over 40 ophthalmopathy, under 80 hyperthyroidism and about 17 progressor patients.

TCR beta CDR3 regions were amplified from RNA transcripts. The TCR CDR3 was subjected to a first round of RT-PCR using the HTBI primer set and the Qiagen OneStep RT-PCR kit. Libraries were constructed in a second round of multiplex PCR, after which size selection and purification were carried out. Libraries were sequenced paired-end with 100 bp reads on an Illumina HiSeq2000. The original pipeline was this. Raw data were processed with SOAPnuke, discarding reads with adapters, uncalled bases, mean Phred below 15, or no exact constant-primer or identifier match. COPE v1.2.5 was used to merge high-quality paired reads, and clonotypes were defined as unique nucleotide sequences. Clonotypes were aligned to IMGT TRBV, TRBD and TRBJ reference segments using MiTCR v1.1. Only V-J combinations with frequency above 0.0001, covering 99% to 99.2% of repertoires, were analysed. A TCS score was defined as the ratio of F50 (clonal expansion) to E x V (chaos), with BLOSUM62-based TCRdist applied between CDR3 peptides within each V-J. Welch's t-statistics and random forest reduced roughly 530 V-J features to 10 to 15, which were used in a naive Bayes classifier (R e1071). The public reads were reprocessed in TCRdb via fastp at Q25 and MiXCR, keeping in-frame beta chains. Entries are consolidated by CDR3 protein sequence, retaining the most common genes and DNA. The V and J calls and clone size are TCRdb's, not the authors'. This sample gives about 600,000 distinct CDR3 sequences in total; approximately 15% of them show up just once. The ten largest clones represent about 3.5% of the sample.

In the ophthalmopathy patients, disease was moderately to severely active, with a Clinical Activity Score of 3 or more, a NOSPECS grade of 4 or more, and a duration of less than 3 months. The study excluded patients with uncontrolled infections, other autoimmune diseases, pregnancy or lactation. Clinical symptoms, serum thyroxine and TRAb, thyroid ultrasound, and orbital computed tomography formed the basis for the diagnoses. PBMCs were isolated from roughly 10 ml of fresh peripheral blood by Ficoll-Paque density gradient centrifugation. Total RNA was extracted with Trizol reagent, and quality was checked on an Agilent 2100 Bioanalyzer. The paper's findings and limits, for the study overall: No statistical method was used to fix the sample size in advance, and group allocation was not hidden from the investigators. A 13 V-J signature model separated ophthalmopathy from stable hyperthyroidism, with about 88% sensitivity and around 84% specificity in cross-validation and 80%/75% in testing. Blood samples also contained most of the expanded thyroid clonotypes (frequency above 0.001), which suggests that blood repertoires may reflect thyroid immune responses. During validation, the model predicted progression to ophthalmopathy a median of roughly six months ahead of onset, with approximately 71% sensitivity and 72% to 80% specificity.

The trim is 5 bases for V and 8 bases for J, with a gap of 11 bases between the germline ends. The germline V gene supplies CDR1 MNHEY and CDR2 SVGEGT. Inclusive of the bounding cysteine and phenylalanine, the CDR3 is 12 residues long. Solely the CDR3 DNA is kept, with 36 bases framed from the first base. Comments on this clonotype: Its antigen remains undetermined. No much larger clone is present one base from it, and per-base qualities are unavailable.

Sequencing was done on a sample of blood. The rearranged chain carries TRBV6-2 or TRBV6-3 and TRBJ2-3, with the identity of the D gene unclear. This receptor was identified in a woman aged 40 to 50 with Graves' ophthalmopathy. The nucleotides are TGTGCCAGCAGTAATTCTATTGGTACGCAGTATTTT. It specifies CASSNSIGTQYF.